This is a list of T cell receptor beta chains from one sample in a study of long-term antiretroviral therapy in people with HIV. TCRdb keeps only in-frame clones here, not all; method: immunoSEQ multiplex PCR. The table records about 22,000 clones, approximately 86% of them present only once. The material sequenced was unsorted PBMCs, taken approximately 4 years after starting antiretroviral therapy. The receptors were gathered from a man aged 18 to 29 with HIV. CDR3s include the opening cysteine and the closing phenylalanine or tryptophan. The D gene is left open where the match is weak. Rows may omit the clone size; those that give it use once, few, many or a size class.

j_call: TRBJ2-1
clone_size: NA
d_call: NA
v_call: TRBV7-3
cdr3_nt: TGTGCCAGCAGCTTAGGGGGGCTCAATGAGCAGTTCTTC
cdr3_aa: CASSLGGLNEQFF

j_call: TRBJ2-7
clone_size: NA
d_call: NA
v_call: TRBV9
cdr3_nt: TGTGCCAGCAGCGTAGTGGGGGAGAGCTACGAGCAGTACTTC
cdr3_aa: CASSVVGESYEQYF

j_call: TRBJ2-3
clone_size: NA
d_call: NA
v_call: TRBV2
cdr3_nt: TGTGCCAGCAGTCTCAACAGGGTCGGCGCAGATACGCAGTATTTT
cdr3_aa: CASSLNRVGADTQYF

j_call: TRBJ1-4
clone_size: medium-sized
d_call: NA
v_call: TRBV27
cdr3_nt: TGTGCCACCGCACCAGATACAACTAATGAAAAACTGTTTTTT
cdr3_aa: CATAPDTTNEKLFF

j_call: TRBJ2-5
clone_size: NA
d_call: TRBD2
v_call: TRBV5-8
cdr3_nt: TGTGCCAGCAGCTTGGGGGGGACTAGCGGGGTTCAAGAGACCCAGTACTTC
cdr3_aa: CASSLGGTSGVQETQYF

j_call: TRBJ2-6
clone_size: NA
d_call: TRBD1
v_call: TRBV5-5
cdr3_nt: TGTGCCAGCAGCCGGGACAGGGGACCTGGGGCCAACGTCCTGACTTTC
cdr3_aa: CASSRDRGPGANVLTF

j_call: TRBJ1-4
clone_size: NA
d_call: TRBD1
v_call: TRBV19
cdr3_nt: TGTGCCACTGGGACAGGGTGGGCGCCACTGTTTTTT
cdr3_aa: CATGTGWAPLFF

j_call: TRBJ1-2
clone_size: NA
d_call: TRBD1
v_call: TRBV28
cdr3_nt: TGTGCCAGCAGACAGGGACAGGGGTTCTATGGCTACACCTTC
cdr3_aa: CASRQGQGFYGYTF

j_call: TRBJ1-4
clone_size: once
d_call: NA
v_call: TRBV6-5
cdr3_nt: TGTGCCAGCAGTTACCCGACGGCAACTAATGAAAAACTGTTTTTT
cdr3_aa: CASSYPTATNEKLFF

j_call: TRBJ2-1
clone_size: NA
d_call: NA
v_call: TRBV7-2
cdr3_nt: TGTGCCAGCAGCTTATCGGGTTCTCCTCCCTCCTACAATGAGCAGTTCTTC
cdr3_aa: CASSLSGSPPSYNEQFF

j_call: TRBJ1-1
clone_size: NA
d_call: NA
v_call: TRBV7-8
cdr3_nt: TGTGCCAGCAGCTTAGGGACGGGGGGGTCGAAAGCTTTCTTT
cdr3_aa: CASSLGTGGSKAFF

j_call: TRBJ2-5
clone_size: NA
d_call: NA
v_call: TRBV4-1
cdr3_nt: TGCGCCAGCAGCCCCAGGGGCCAAGAGACCCAGTACTTC
cdr3_aa: CASSPRGQETQYF

j_call: TRBJ1-1
clone_size: once
d_call: NA
v_call: TRBV28
cdr3_nt: TGTGCCAGCAGTTTATTGCTGGGATCGAACACTGAAGCTTTCTTT
cdr3_aa: CASSLLLGSNTEAFF

j_call: TRBJ2-7
clone_size: NA
d_call: TRBD1
v_call: TRBV4-1
cdr3_nt: TGCGCCAGCAGCCACGGACAGGGTGTCTCCTACGAGCAGTACTTC
cdr3_aa: CASSHGQGVSYEQYF

j_call: TRBJ2-7
clone_size: NA
d_call: TRBD1
v_call: TRBV6-5
cdr3_nt: TGTGCCAGCAGTTACGGGCAGGGGGCCTACGAGCAGTACTTC
cdr3_aa: CASSYGQGAYEQYF

j_call: TRBJ1-1
clone_size: NA
d_call: NA
v_call: TRBV6-1
cdr3_nt: TGTGCCAGCAGTGGAAACCCAGGGGACACTGAAGCTTTCTTT
cdr3_aa: CASSGNPGDTEAFF

j_call: TRBJ1-5
clone_size: NA
d_call: NA
v_call: TRBV6-5
cdr3_nt: TGTGCCAGCAGTTTAGGGGGGAATAGCAATCAGCCCCAGCATTTT
cdr3_aa: CASSLGGNSNQPQHF

j_call: TRBJ2-5
clone_size: NA
d_call: TRBD2
v_call: TRBV9
cdr3_nt: TGTGCCAGCAGCGTAGGGAGGACTAGCGGGATGGAGACCCAGTACTTC
cdr3_aa: CASSVGRTSGMETQYF

j_call: TRBJ2-3
clone_size: NA
d_call: TRBD2
v_call: TRBV7-2
cdr3_nt: TGTGCCAGCAGCCTGTCCGGGACTAGCGAATATACGCAGTATTTT
cdr3_aa: CASSLSGTSEYTQYF

j_call: TRBJ2-1
clone_size: once
d_call: NA
v_call: TRBV10-3
cdr3_nt: TGTGCCATCACGAGGGGGGATGATCGACACTACAATGAGCAGTTCTTC
cdr3_aa: CAITRGDDRHYNEQFF

j_call: TRBJ2-2
clone_size: NA
d_call: NA
v_call: TRBV6-5
cdr3_nt: TGTGCCAGCAGTTATGGCGGTTCAAACACCGGGGAGCTGTTTTTT
cdr3_aa: CASSYGGSNTGELFF

j_call: TRBJ1-2
clone_size: few
d_call: NA
v_call: TRBV6-1
cdr3_nt: TGTGCCAGCAGTGAGGGGAACGGGAACTATGGCTACACCTTC
cdr3_aa: CASSEGNGNYGYTF